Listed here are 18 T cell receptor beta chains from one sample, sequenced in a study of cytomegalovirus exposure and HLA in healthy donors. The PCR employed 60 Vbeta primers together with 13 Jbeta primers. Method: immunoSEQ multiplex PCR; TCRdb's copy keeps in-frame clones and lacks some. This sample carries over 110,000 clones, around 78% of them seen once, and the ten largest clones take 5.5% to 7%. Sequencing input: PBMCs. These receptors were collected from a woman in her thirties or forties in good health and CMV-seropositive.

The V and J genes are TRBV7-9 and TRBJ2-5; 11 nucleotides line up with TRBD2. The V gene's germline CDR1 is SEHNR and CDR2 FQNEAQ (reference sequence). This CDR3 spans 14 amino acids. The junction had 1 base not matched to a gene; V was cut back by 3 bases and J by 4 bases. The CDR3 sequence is CASSLGTSGETQYF. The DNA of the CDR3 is TGTGCCAGCAGCTTGGGGACTAGCGGAGAGACCCAGTACTTC.

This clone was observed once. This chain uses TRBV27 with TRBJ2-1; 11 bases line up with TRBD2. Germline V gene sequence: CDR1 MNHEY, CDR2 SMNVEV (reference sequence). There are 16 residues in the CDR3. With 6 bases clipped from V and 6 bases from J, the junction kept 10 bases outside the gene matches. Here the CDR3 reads CASRTISGRAFNEQFF. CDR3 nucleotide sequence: TGTGCCAGCAGAACCATTAGCGGGAGGGCCTTCAATGAGCAGTTCTTC.

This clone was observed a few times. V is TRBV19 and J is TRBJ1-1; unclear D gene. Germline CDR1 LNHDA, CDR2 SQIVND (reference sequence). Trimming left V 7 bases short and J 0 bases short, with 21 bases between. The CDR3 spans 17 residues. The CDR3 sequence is CASTRGAYPGMNTEAFF. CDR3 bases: TGTGCCAGTACGCGCGGAGCCTACCCCGGGATGAACACTGAAGCTTTCTTT.

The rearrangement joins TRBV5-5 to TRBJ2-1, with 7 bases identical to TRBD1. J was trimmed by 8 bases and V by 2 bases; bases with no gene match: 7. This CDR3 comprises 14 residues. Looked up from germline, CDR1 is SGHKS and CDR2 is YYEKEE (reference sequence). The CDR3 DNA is TGTGCCAGCAGCTTCCCGGGACAGTACCATGAGCAGTTCTTC. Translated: CASSFPGQYHEQFF.

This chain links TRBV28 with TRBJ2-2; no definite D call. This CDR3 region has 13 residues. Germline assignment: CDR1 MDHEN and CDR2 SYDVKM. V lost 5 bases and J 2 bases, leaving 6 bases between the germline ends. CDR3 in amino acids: CASSPLNTGELFF. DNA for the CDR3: TGTGCCAGCAGTCCCCTTAACACCGGGGAGCTGTTTTTT.

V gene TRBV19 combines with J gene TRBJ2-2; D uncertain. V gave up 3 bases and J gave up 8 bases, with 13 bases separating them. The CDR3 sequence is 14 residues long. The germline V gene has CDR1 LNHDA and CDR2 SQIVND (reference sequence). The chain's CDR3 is CASSIVLDRGELFF. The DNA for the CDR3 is TGTGCCAGTAGTATTGTCCTAGACCGGGGGGAGCTGTTTTTT.

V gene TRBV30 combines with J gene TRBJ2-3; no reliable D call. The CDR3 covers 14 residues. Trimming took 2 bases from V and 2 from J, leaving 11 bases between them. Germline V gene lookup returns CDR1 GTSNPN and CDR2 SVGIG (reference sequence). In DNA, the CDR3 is TGTGCCTGGAGTTTCCTGAGCTACACAGATACGCAGTATTTT. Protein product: CAWSFLSYTDTQYF.

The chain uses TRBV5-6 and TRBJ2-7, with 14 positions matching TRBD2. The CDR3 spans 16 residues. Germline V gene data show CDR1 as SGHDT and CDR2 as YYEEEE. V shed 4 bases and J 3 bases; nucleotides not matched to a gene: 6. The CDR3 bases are TGTGCCAGCAGCACCTATGGGACTAGCGGGAGCTACGAGCAGTACTTC. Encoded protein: CASSTYGTSGSYEQYF.

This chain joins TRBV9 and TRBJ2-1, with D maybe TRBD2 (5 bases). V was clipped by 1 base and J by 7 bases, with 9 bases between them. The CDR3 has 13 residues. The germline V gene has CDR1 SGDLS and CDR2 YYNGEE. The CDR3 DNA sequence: TGTGCCAGCAGCGTAACCGGGGATAATGAGCAGTTCTTC. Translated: CASSVTGDNEQFF.

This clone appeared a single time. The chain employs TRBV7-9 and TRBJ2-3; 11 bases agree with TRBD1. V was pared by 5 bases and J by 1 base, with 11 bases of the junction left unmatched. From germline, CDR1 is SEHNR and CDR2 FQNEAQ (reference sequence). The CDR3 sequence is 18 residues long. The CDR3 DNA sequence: TGTGCCAGCAGCCTGGGACAGGGGGAACATTTTGGCACAGATACGCAGTATTTT. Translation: CASSLGQGEHFGTDTQYF.

The CDR3 DNA is TGTGCCAGCAGCGTACGAGCGGGAGGTGGTGAGACCCAGTACTTC. It encodes CASSVRAGGGETQYF. The rearrangement joins TRBV9 to TRBJ2-5, with 9 nucleotides matching TRBD2. In germline, CDR1 is SGDLS, CDR2 YYNGEE. J lost 5 bases, V lost 1 base, and 6 bases had no gene match. The CDR3 spans 15 residues.

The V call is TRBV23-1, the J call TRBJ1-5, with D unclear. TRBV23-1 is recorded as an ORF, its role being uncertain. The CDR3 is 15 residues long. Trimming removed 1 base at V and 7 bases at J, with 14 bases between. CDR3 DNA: TGCGCCAGCAGTCAATTTTGGGCGGGCGGGCAGCCCCAGCATTTT. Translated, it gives CASSQFWAGGQPQHF.

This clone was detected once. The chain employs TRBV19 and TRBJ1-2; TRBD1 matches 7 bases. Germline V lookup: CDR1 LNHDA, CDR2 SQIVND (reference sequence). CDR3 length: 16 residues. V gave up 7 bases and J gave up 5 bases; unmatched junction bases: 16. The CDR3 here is CASMRVRQGRDYGYTF. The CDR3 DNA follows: TGTGCCAGTATGAGGGTGCGACAGGGCCGGGATTATGGCTACACCTTC.

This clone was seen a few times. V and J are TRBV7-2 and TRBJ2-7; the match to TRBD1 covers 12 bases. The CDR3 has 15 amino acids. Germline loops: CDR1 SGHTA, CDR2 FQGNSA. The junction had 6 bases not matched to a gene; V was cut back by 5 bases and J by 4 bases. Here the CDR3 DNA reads TGTGCCAGCAGCCAACCGGGACAGGGGGCATACGAGCAGTACTTC. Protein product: CASSQPGQGAYEQYF.

The CDR3 bases are TGTGCCAGCAGCCAAGCCCGATCGGGTAGCGGGAGGGCCGACGAGCAGTACTTC. It translates to CASSQARSGSGRADEQYF. The gene calls are TRBV4-2 and TRBJ2-7, with 11 bases identical to TRBD2. Germline-derived CDR1 and CDR2 are LGHNA and YNFKEQ. The V and J ends lost 1 base and 5 bases, in that order; junction bases with no gene match: 13. CDR3 size: 18 residues.

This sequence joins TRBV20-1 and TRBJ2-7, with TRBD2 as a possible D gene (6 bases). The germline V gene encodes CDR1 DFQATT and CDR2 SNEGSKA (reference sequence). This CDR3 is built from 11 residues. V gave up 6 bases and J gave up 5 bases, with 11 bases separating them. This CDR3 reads CSAGGPDEQYF. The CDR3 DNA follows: TGCAGTGCGGGAGGTCCCGACGAGCAGTACTTC.

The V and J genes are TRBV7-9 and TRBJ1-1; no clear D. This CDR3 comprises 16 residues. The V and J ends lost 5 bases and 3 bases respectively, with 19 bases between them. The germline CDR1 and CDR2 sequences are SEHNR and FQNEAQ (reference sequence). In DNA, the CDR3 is TGTGCCAGCAGCCCCGTCGAGCGGCTGACACACACTGAAGCTTTCTTT. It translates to CASSPVERLTHTEAFF.

CDR3 in DNA: TGTGCCAGCAGCCCCGGACAGGGAACCGAAGCTTTCTTT. Encoded protein: CASSPGQGTEAFF. The chain is built from TRBV11-2 and TRBJ1-1, with 8 bases that match TRBD1. The V gene's germline CDR1 is SGHAT and CDR2 FQNNGV. V gave up 5 bases and J gave up 8 bases; unmatched junction bases: 7. The CDR3 has 13 residues. The full variable domain, completed using reference TRBV11-2 and TRBJ1-1, is EAGVAQSPRYKIIEKRQSVAFWCNPISGHATLYWYQQILGQGPKLLIQFQNNGVVDDSQLPKDRFSAERLKGVDSTLKIQPAKLEDSAVYLCASSPGQGTEAFFGQGTRLTVV.